A selection of T cell receptor beta chains follows, all from one sample in a study of blood T cell repertoires in COVID-19. TCRdb's table, derived via immunoSEQ multiplex PCR, lists solely in-frame clones and lacks some. This repertoire shows 400,000 to 450,000 clones, roughly 90% found once; its top ten account for 1.4%. The sample was peripheral blood. These receptors all come from a woman between 25 and 40 years old with active or convalescent COVID-19. Each CDR3 is given with its conserved first and last residue. A D gene is named only where the DNA matches it firmly. Size tells how often a clone was seen (once, few, many) or the class of an expanded clone, and some rows leave it out.

CDR3aa	CDR3nt	d_gene	len	v_gene	j_gene	abundance
CSVEPTGDYGYTF	TGCAGCGTTGAACCCACAGGCGACTATGGCTACACCTTC	-	13	TRBV29-1	TRBJ1-2	-
CASSSGTSGGVYNEQFF	TGCGCCAGCAGCTCCGGGACTAGCGGGGGGGTATACAATGAGCAGTTCTTC	TRBD2	17	TRBV5-1	TRBJ2-1	-
CASSGDQGQGSGYTF	TGTGCCAGTAGTGGGGACCAGGGACAGGGAAGCGGCTACACCTTC	TRBD1	15	TRBV19	TRBJ1-2	few
CASSPTSGRLGEQFF	TGTGCCAGCAGTCCTACTAGCGGGAGACTGGGTGAGCAGTTCTTC	TRBD2	15	TRBV6-5	TRBJ2-1	few
CASSLREGALGETQYF	TGTGCCAGCAGTCTCCGGGAGGGGGCTCTGGGGGAGACCCAGTACTTC	-	16	TRBV7-8	TRBJ2-5	-
CATSRGRDRANEKLFF	TGTGCCACCAGCAGGGGCCGGGACAGGGCTAATGAAAAACTGTTTTTT	TRBD1	16	TRBV15	TRBJ1-4	-
CASSPPAGGANTGELFF	TGCGCCAGCAGCCCCCCCGCAGGGGGCGCGAACACCGGGGAGCTGTTTTTT	TRBD1	17	TRBV4-1	TRBJ2-2	-
CASSQTLEDGETQYF	TGTGCCAGCAGCCAAACCCTTGAGGATGGCGAGACCCAGTACTTC	-	15	TRBV3-1/TRBV3-2	TRBJ2-5	-
CASSETGAIQYF	TGTGCCAGTAGTGAGACAGGGGCCATTCAGTACTTC	TRBD1	12	TRBV19	TRBJ2-4	-
CASSDRPSYEQYF	TGTGCCAGCAGCGACAGGCCCTCCTACGAGCAGTACTTC	-	13	TRBV5-8	TRBJ2-7	-
CASSPQGGGGYTF	TGCGCCAGCAGTCCACAAGGGGGCGGCGGATACACCTTC	TRBD1	13	TRBV5-1	TRBJ1-2	-
CASTGFGGSYEQYF	TGTGCCAGTACAGGGTTTGGTGGGTCCTACGAGCAGTACTTC	-	14	TRBV27	TRBJ2-7	-
CASSFGSEIPYEQYF	TGTGCCAGCAGCTTCGGTAGTGAGATACCCTACGAGCAGTACTTC	-	15	TRBV7-2	TRBJ2-7	-
CASKSTSGGSKVTKNIQYF	TGTGCCAGCAAATCGACTAGCGGGGGTTCAAAGGTCACCAAAAACATTCAGTACTTC	TRBD2	19	TRBV2	TRBJ2-4	-
CASSQVLAGETGELFF	TGTGCCAGCAGCCAAGTACTAGCGGGAGAAACCGGGGAGCTGTTTTTT	TRBD2	16	TRBV3-1/TRBV3-2	TRBJ2-2	once
CAIGRGLADNEQFF	TGTGCCATCGGTCGCGGACTAGCAGACAATGAGCAGTTCTTC	TRBD2	14	TRBV10-3	TRBJ2-1	-
CASSLGLAGVDEQFF	TGTGCCAGCAGCCTGGGACTAGCGGGAGTGGATGAGCAGTTCTTC	TRBD2	15	TRBV3-1/TRBV3-2	TRBJ2-1	-
CASSLAGSTDTQYF	TGTGCCAGCAGCTTAGCGGGGAGTACAGATACGCAGTATTTT	TRBD2	14	TRBV6-5	TRBJ2-3	-
CASSNGQSRRNTIYF	TGTGCCAGCAGCAACGGACAGTCAAGAAGAAACACCATATATTTT	-	15	TRBV21-1	TRBJ1-3	-
CASSLGGTEQYF	TGTGCCAGCAGTTTAGGCGGGACCGAGCAGTACTTC	-	12	TRBV12-3/TRBV12-4	TRBJ2-7	-
CAITSGGDYLSYEQYF	TGTGCCATCACCAGCGGGGGGGACTACCTCTCCTACGAGCAGTACTTC	TRBD2	16	TRBV10-3	TRBJ2-7	-
CASSAYRDPDTEAFF	TGTGCCAGCAGCGCCTACAGGGATCCAGACACTGAAGCTTTCTTT	-	15	TRBV7-9	TRBJ1-1	-
CASSLTGTGSYEQYF	TGTGCCAGCAGCCTCACCGGGACAGGGAGCTACGAGCAGTACTTC	TRBD1	15	TRBV5-4	TRBJ2-7	-
CASSLQDYEQYF	TGCGCCAGCAGCTTACAAGACTACGAGCAGTACTTC	-	12	TRBV5-1	TRBJ2-7	few
CASSFLLGPGELFF	TGTGCCAGCAGTTTTTTATTGGGCCCCGGGGAGCTGTTTTTT	-	14	TRBV27	TRBJ2-2	-
CASSALAGGPQSNTGELFF	TGTGCCAGCAGCGCACTAGCGGGGGGCCCCCAATCGAACACCGGGGAGCTGTTTTTT	TRBD2	19	TRBV9	TRBJ2-2	once
CASSLVPGTGFVNEQFF	TGTGCCAGCAGTTTAGTCCCTGGGACAGGGTTTGTCAATGAGCAGTTCTTC	TRBD1	17	TRBV27	TRBJ2-1	-
CASSMGASVEQYF	TGTGCCAGTAGTATGGGGGCGTCTGTCGAGCAGTACTTC	-	13	TRBV19	TRBJ2-7	-
CASSIGTGRYNEQFF	TGTGCCAGCAGTATCGGGACAGGGCGCTACAATGAGCAGTTCTTC	TRBD1	15	TRBV27	TRBJ2-1	-
CASSSEVMTGGTEAFF	TGTGCCAGCAGCTCGGAGGTCATGACAGGCGGAACTGAAGCTTTCTTT	-	16	TRBV11-1	TRBJ1-1	-
CSASGAPSVVSGNTIYF	TGCAGTGCTAGTGGGGCACCGTCAGTTGTCTCTGGAAACACCATATATTTT	-	17	TRBV20-1	TRBJ1-3	-
CASSPRGADQPQHF	TGTGCCAGCAGCCCCAGGGGGGCGGATCAGCCCCAGCATTTT	TRBD1	14	TRBV7-9	TRBJ1-5	-
CASSPSAGGDEAFF	TGCGCCAGCAGCCCCTCCGCAGGGGGCGATGAAGCTTTCTTT	TRBD1	14	TRBV5-1	TRBJ1-1	-
CASSLALAGVAEQFF	TGCGCCAGCAGCTTGGCACTAGCGGGAGTTGCTGAGCAGTTCTTC	TRBD2	15	TRBV5-1	TRBJ2-1	-
CASSFSGTSINEQFF	TGTGCCAGCAGCTTTTCCGGGACTAGCATAAATGAGCAGTTCTTC	TRBD2	15	TRBV7-8	TRBJ2-1	-
CAVSGADTQYF	TGTGCCGTATCGGGAGCAGATACGCAGTATTTT	-	11	TRBV6-5	TRBJ2-3	-
CASSQVGGTAMNTEAFF	TGTGCCAGCAGCCAAGTCGGAGGGACAGCCATGAACACTGAAGCTTTCTTT	TRBD1	17	TRBV3-1/TRBV3-2	TRBJ1-1	-
CASSLSLEETQYF	TGTGCCAGCAGCTTATCCCTAGAAGAGACCCAGTACTTC	-	13	TRBV11-2	TRBJ2-5	once
CASSRQGGTPQVSPLHF	TGTGCCAGCAGCCGCCAGGGGGGCACGCCACAAGTTTCACCCCTCCACTTT	TRBD1	17	TRBV14	TRBJ1-6	-
CASSPGTGGLKSYNEQFF	TGTGCCAGCAGCCCAGGGACAGGGGGCCTTAAATCCTACAATGAGCAGTTCTTC	TRBD1	18	TRBV11-2	TRBJ2-1	-
CASRRQGGFQPQHF	TGTGCCAGCCGACGACAGGGGGGATTCCAGCCCCAGCATTTT	TRBD1	14	TRBV6-5	TRBJ1-5	-
CASSEGQGVYNEQFF	TGCGCCAGCAGTGAGGGGCAGGGGGTCTACAATGAGCAGTTCTTC	TRBD1	15	TRBV10-1	TRBJ2-1	-
CASSLTGDEQFF	TGCGCCAGCAGCTTGACAGGCGATGAGCAGTTCTTC	-	12	TRBV5-1	TRBJ2-1	once
CASSWTSDTYEQYF	TGTGCCAGCAGTTGGACTAGCGACACCTACGAGCAGTACTTC	TRBD2	14	TRBV6-2/TRBV6-3	TRBJ2-7	once